This TCR beta chain was documented in a study of blood T cell repertoires in COVID-19. Some clones are missing from TCRdb's copy, which holds only in-frame ones; the method was immunoSEQ multiplex PCR. The table has a few hundred thousand clones, 75% to 90% seen once. CDR3 length: 15 residues. The V and J ends lost 3 bases and 6 bases respectively, with 16 bases between them. Germline CDR1 is LGHDT and CDR2 is YNNKEL (reference sequence). The material sequenced was peripheral blood. This clonotype originated in a woman aged 40 to 50 who had recovered from COVID-19. The chain combines TRBV3-1 (or the pseudogene TRBV3-2) with TRBJ2-3; possibly TRBD2 for D (6 bases). The CDR3 region has the DNA TGTGCCAGCAGCCAGCCGGGACTTGGAACGGATACGCAGTATTTT. Its translation: CASSQPGLGTDTQYF.